This is a list of T cell receptor beta chains from one sample in a study of blood T cell repertoires in COVID-19. Generated by immunoSEQ multiplex PCR, the TCRdb table keeps only in-frame clones and is missing some. Of under 200,000 clones detected, 80% to 90% appear once; the ten largest clones hold under 13%. The sample consisted of peripheral blood. All receptors come from a woman aged 70 to 79 with COVID-19, enrolled during active disease. Both conserved end residues are part of each CDR3. Fields, in order: clone size, V gene, J gene, D gene, CDR3 protein, CDR3 DNA. The D gene is left open where the match is weak. Rows give clone size only sometimes, using once, few, many, or a class for an expanded clone.

-	TRBV18	TRBJ2-7	-	CASSKGAPSYEQYF	TGTGCCAGCTCAAAAGGGGCCCCCTCCTACGAGCAGTACTTC
-	TRBV7-3	TRBJ2-3	TRBD1	CASSLTGTPDRGDTQYF	TGTGCCAGCAGCTTAACGGGAACCCCAGACAGGGGAGATACGCAGTATTTT
-	TRBV27	TRBJ1-6	TRBD1	CASSLSPTGQSPLHF	TGTGCCAGCAGTTTATCCCCGACAGGGCAGTCACCCCTCCACTTT
-	TRBV5-1	TRBJ2-7	-	CASSSGQSYEQYF	TGCGCCAGCAGCTCCGGACAGTCCTACGAGCAGTACTTC
-	TRBV20-1	TRBJ2-5	-	CSGGIQETQYF	TGCAGTGGCGGTATCCAAGAGACCCAGTACTTC
-	TRBV19	TRBJ1-1	-	CASSIELNARAFF	TGTGCCAGTAGTATAGAACTGAACGCTCGGGCTTTCTTT
-	TRBV7-2	TRBJ2-3	TRBD1	CASSPSTGTDTQYF	TGTGCCAGCAGCCCCTCGACAGGGACAGATACGCAGTATTTT
-	TRBV12-3/TRBV12-4	TRBJ1-6	-	CASSRAGRPLHF	TGTGCCAGCAGCCGGGCGGGGCGACCCCTCCACTTT
-	TRBV3-1/TRBV3-2	TRBJ1-1	-	CASSQAGGYTEAFF	TGTGCCAGCAGCCAAGCCGGCGGCTACACTGAAGCTTTCTTT
-	TRBV7-2	TRBJ1-6	TRBD1	CASSPTGTGALLALHF	TGTGCCAGCAGCCCCACCGGGACAGGGGCTCTTCTGGCCCTCCACTTT
-	TRBV19	TRBJ2-7	-	CASSMVGGSYEQYF	TGTGCCAGTAGTATGGTCGGGGGCTCCTACGAGCAGTACTTC
-	TRBV27	TRBJ2-7	TRBD2	CASSPGTSGREQYF	TGTGCCAGCAGCCCCGGGACTAGCGGGCGGGAGCAGTACTTC
many	TRBV6-2/TRBV6-3	TRBJ2-2	-	CASSTPGLAGTGELFF	TGTGCCAGCAGTACCCCCGGCTTAGCTGGGACCGGGGAGCTGTTTTTT
-	TRBV18	TRBJ1-1	-	CASSSGKWTEAFF	TGTGCCAGCTCCTCAGGGAAGTGGACTGAAGCTTTCTTT
once	TRBV25-1	TRBJ2-7	-	CASSEGGGGFYEQYF	TGTGCCAGCAGTGAAGGGGGGGGCGGATTCTACGAGCAGTACTTC
-	TRBV11-2	TRBJ2-7	-	CASSLNEGAYF	TGTGCCAGCAGCTTAAATGAGGGTGCGTACTTC
-	TRBV11-3	TRBJ2-1	TRBD2	CASSLGTSYNEQFF	TGTGCCAGCAGCTTAGGGACTAGCTACAATGAGCAGTTCTTC
-	TRBV2	TRBJ2-7	-	CASHQQGSGEQYF	TGTGCCAGCCACCAACAGGGTTCGGGGGAGCAGTACTTC
-	TRBV5-1	TRBJ2-1	-	CASSLASTGEQFF	TGCGCCAGCAGCTTGGCGTCGACGGGAGAGCAGTTCTTC
-	TRBV18	TRBJ1-1	TRBD1	CASSKGTPGGTEAFF	TGTGCCAGCTCAAAGGGCACCCCAGGGGGCACTGAAGCTTTCTTT
once	TRBV19	TRBJ2-6	TRBD1	CATHGQGVSGANVLTF	TGTGCCACCCATGGACAGGGGGTTTCTGGGGCCAACGTCCTGACTTTC
once	TRBV2	TRBJ1-1	-	CARARGYTEAFF	TGTGCCAGAGCGAGGGGGTACACTGAAGCTTTCTTT
once	TRBV6-4	TRBJ1-2	TRBD1	CASRSTGGSYGYTF	TGTGCCAGCAGGAGCACAGGGGGTAGCTATGGCTACACCTTC
-	TRBV15	TRBJ2-7	-	CATSRATDILYEQYF	TGTGCCACCAGCAGAGCGACGGACATCCTGTACGAGCAGTACTTC
-	TRBV5-1	TRBJ2-7	-	CASSLGAGQGVYEQYF	TGCGCCAGCAGCCTCGGGGCGGGGCAGGGGGTTTACGAGCAGTACTTC
-	TRBV7-9	TRBJ1-6	TRBD1	CASSSQGGSPLHF	TGTGCCAGCAGCTCACAAGGGGGCTCACCCCTCCACTTT
-	TRBV6-6	TRBJ1-4	-	CASSYSMEKLFF	TGTGCCAGCAGTTACTCTATGGAAAAACTGTTTTTT
-	TRBV7-3	TRBJ2-7	-	CASSQGSAGSYEQYF	TGTGCCAGCAGCCAAGGAAGTGCAGGGTCCTACGAGCAGTACTTC
-	TRBV20-1	TRBJ1-4	-	CSRRSNEKLFF	TGCAGCCGCAGGTCGAATGAAAAACTGTTTTTT
few	TRBV9	TRBJ1-4	-	CASSVEGQRNEKLFF	TGTGCCAGCAGCGTAGAAGGGCAGCGGAATGAAAAACTGTTTTTT
-	TRBV7-2	TRBJ2-5	TRBD2	CASSLVTSGGARGETQYF	TGTGCCAGCAGCTTAGTAACTAGCGGGGGGGCACGAGGAGAGACCCAGTACTTC
-	TRBV19	TRBJ1-1	-	CASTRRGSNTEAFF	TGTGCCAGTACCCGGCGGGGTTCAAACACTGAAGCTTTCTTT
once	TRBV5-6	TRBJ1-6	-	CASSRPDRYNSPLHF	TGTGCCAGCAGTCGACCCGACAGGTATAATTCACCCCTCCACTTT
-	TRBV5-1	TRBJ1-2	-	CASSSLEGANYGYTF	TGCGCCAGCAGCTCCCTTGAGGGGGCTAACTATGGCTACACCTTC
-	TRBV18	TRBJ2-7	TRBD2	CASSPRRSLAGGGYEQYF	TGTGCCAGCTCACCACGCCGTTCACTAGCGGGGGGCGGCTACGAGCAGTACTTC
once	TRBV6-1	TRBJ1-6	-	CASSEGQGYNSPLHF	TGTGCCAGCAGTGAAGGTCAGGGTTATAATTCACCCCTCCACTTT
-	TRBV18	TRBJ2-3	-	CAGRDSRTPDTQYF	TGTGCCGGAAGGGACTCCAGAACCCCTGATACGCAGTATTTT
-	TRBV9	TRBJ1-6	-	CASSVDAGLSSYNSPLHF	TGTGCCAGCAGCGTTGACGCGGGTTTGAGCTCCTATAATTCACCCCTCCACTTT
-	TRBV29-1	TRBJ1-2	-	CSVEEPPKNYGYTF	TGCAGCGTTGAAGAACCACCTAAGAACTATGGCTACACCTTC